This T cell receptor beta chain was recorded in a study of cytomegalovirus exposure and HLA in healthy donors. Background on the study: Sequencing of 150 million to 200 million T cells in an earlier analysis found around 110 million unique TCR beta sequences. Points from the study as a whole: Later analysis identified several of the most significant clusters that appeared linked to common viral pathogens.

Sampled while nominally healthy, donors likely had unrecorded immune exposures. Of note for this clone: Its target is not known.

The PCR employed 60 Vbeta primers together with 13 Jbeta primers. Generated by immunoSEQ multiplex PCR, the TCRdb table keeps only in-frame clones and is missing some. The repertoire holds some 190,000 clones, about four fifths seen once, with 1.5% in the top ten. The CDR3 spans 13 residues. J was trimmed by 5 bases and V by 2 bases; bases with no gene match: 3. CDR1 and CDR2 (germline): GTSNPN, SVGIG (reference sequence). This chain links TRBV30 with TRBJ1-1, with TRBD1 identical over 9 bases. This TCR came from a man aged 35-49 years in good health and CMV-seronegative. The sample taken for sequencing was PBMCs. The CDR3 reads CAWSRQGGTEAFF. CDR3 coding DNA: TGTGCCTGGAGTCGACAGGGGGGGACTGAAGCTTTCTTT.